This T cell receptor (beta chain) was identified in a study of T cell changes during pregnancy in multiple sclerosis. The data were produced by immunoSEQ multiplex PCR, yet TCRdb's version contains in-frame clones alone and is incomplete. The sample contains roughly 69,000 clones, approximately 93% of which appear only once. The CDR3 extends over 15 amino acids. The junction had 9 bases not matched to a gene; V was cut back by 6 bases and J by 5 bases. In germline, CDR1 is SNHLY, CDR2 FYNNEI. The receptor comes from a female donor with multiple sclerosis, enrolled in a pregnancy study. The chain is built from TRBV2 and TRBJ2-2, with 7 bases fitting TRBD2. This material consisted of peripheral blood, taken in the second trimester of pregnancy. The CDR3 sequence: CASRPGLGWTGELFF. The CDR3 DNA follows: TGTGCCAGCAGGCCCGGACTAGGGTGGACCGGGGAGCTGTTTTTT. Filled out from reference TRBV2 and TRBJ2-2, the complete variable domain reads EPEVTQTPSHQVTQMGQEVILRCVPISNHLYFYWYRQILGQKVEFLVSFYNNEISEKSEIFDDQFSVERPDGSNFTLKIRSTKLEDSAMYFCASRPGLGWTGELFFGEGSRLTVL.